This T cell receptor (beta chain) was captured by sequencing in a study of T-cell memory formation after mild COVID-19. Across the whole study: In these data, TCR clusters were largely donor specific.

The length of the CDR3 is 16 residues. Looked up from germline, CDR1 is SGHDT and CDR2 is YYEEEE. The ends lost 0 bases at V and 2 bases at J; junction bases unmatched: 7. One entry per CDR3 protein, called by TCRdb with MiXCR from the 5' RACE reads. The repertoire holds roughly 610,000 distinct CDR3 sequences, with roughly 17% as singletons. The clonotype comes from an adult woman who had mild COVID-19 (a few samples of this study predate the infection). Cell type and time point are not known. Input material: PBMCs or a T cell subset sorted from them (not recorded which). J is TRBJ2-7 and V is TRBV5-6, with 8 bases lining up with TRBD1. CDR3 residues: CASSLGQGMGTYEQYF. In DNA, the CDR3 is TGTGCCAGCAGCTTGGGACAGGGGATGGGTACCTACGAGCAGTACTTC.